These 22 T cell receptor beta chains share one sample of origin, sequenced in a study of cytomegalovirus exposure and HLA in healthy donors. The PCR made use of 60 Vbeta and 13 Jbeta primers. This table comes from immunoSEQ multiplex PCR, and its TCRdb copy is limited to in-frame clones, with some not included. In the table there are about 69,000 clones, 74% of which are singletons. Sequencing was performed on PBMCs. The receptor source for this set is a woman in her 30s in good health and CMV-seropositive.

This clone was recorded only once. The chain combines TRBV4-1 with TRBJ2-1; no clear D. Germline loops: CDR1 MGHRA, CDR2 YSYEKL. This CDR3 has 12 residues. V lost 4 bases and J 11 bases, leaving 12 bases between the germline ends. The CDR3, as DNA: TGCGCCAGCAGCCCGACTGGTGATAAGCAGTTCTTC. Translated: CASSPTGDKQFF.

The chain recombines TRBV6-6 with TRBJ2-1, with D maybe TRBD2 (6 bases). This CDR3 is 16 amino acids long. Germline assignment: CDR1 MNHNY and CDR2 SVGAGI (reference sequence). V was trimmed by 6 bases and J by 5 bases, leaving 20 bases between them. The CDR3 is CASSPKRRAGNNEQFF. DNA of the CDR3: TGTGCCAGCAGCCCGAAGAGGAGGGCAGGAAACAATGAGCAGTTCTTC.

CDR3 residues: CASSYSGTSYGYTF. Written as DNA, the CDR3 is TGTGCCAGCAGTTACTCCGGGACAAGTTATGGCTACACCTTC. The chain employs TRBV28 and TRBJ1-2, with D possibly TRBD1 on 6 matching bases. V lost 4 bases to trimming and J lost 5 bases, with 14 bases between them. From germline, CDR1 is MDHEN and CDR2 SYDVKM. This CDR3 has 14 amino acids.

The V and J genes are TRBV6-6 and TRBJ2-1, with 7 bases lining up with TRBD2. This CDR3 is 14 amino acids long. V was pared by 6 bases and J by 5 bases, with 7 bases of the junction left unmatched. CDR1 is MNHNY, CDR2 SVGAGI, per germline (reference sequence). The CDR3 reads CASRGSGTDNEQFF. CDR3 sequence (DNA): TGTGCCAGCAGGGGGAGCGGGACCGACAATGAGCAGTTCTTC.

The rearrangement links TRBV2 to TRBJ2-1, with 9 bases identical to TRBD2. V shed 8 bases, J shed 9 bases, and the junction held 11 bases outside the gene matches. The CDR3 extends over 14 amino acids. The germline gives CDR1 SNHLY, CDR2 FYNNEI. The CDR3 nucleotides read TGTGCCAGCCGACTAGCGGAAAAAGGGGGTGAGCAGTTCTTC. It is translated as CASRLAEKGGEQFF.

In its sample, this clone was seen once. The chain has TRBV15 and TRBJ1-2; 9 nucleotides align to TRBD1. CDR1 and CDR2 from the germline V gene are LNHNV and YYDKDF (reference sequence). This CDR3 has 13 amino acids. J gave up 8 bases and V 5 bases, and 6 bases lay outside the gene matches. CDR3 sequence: CATSPDRGRGYTF. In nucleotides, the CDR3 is TGTGCCACCAGCCCGGACAGGGGACGGGGCTACACCTTC.

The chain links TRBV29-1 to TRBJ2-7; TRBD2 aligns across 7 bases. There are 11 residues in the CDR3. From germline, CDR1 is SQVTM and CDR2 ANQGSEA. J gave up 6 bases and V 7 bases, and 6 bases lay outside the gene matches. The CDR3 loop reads CSGTRKSEQYF. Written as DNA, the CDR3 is TGCAGCGGGACTAGGAAATCCGAGCAGTACTTC.

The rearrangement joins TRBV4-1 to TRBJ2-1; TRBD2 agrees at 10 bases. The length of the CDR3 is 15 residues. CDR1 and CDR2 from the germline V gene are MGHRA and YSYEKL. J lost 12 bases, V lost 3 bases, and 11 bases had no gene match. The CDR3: CASSQVLTSGKGQFF. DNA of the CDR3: TGCGCCAGCAGCCAGGTTTTAACTAGCGGGAAGGGGCAGTTCTTC.

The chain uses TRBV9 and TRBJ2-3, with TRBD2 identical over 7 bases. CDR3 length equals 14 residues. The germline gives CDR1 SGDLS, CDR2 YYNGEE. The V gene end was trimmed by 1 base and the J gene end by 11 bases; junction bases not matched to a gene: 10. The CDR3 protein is CASSVTPVSGMQYF. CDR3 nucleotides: TGTGCCAGCAGCGTAACCCCAGTCAGCGGGATGCAGTATTTT.

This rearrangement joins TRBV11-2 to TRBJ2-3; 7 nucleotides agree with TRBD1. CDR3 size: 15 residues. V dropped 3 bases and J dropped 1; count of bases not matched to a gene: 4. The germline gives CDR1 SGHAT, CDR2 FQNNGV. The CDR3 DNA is TGTGCCAGCAGCTTGAACAGGGGCCGCACAGATACGCAGTATTTT. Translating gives CASSLNRGRTDTQYF.

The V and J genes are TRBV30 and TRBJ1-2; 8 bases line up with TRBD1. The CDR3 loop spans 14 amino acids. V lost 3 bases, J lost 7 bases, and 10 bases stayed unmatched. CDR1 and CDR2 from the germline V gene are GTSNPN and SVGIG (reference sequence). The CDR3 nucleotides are TGTGCCTGGAGAGCGGGTTCAGGGGGCGGTGGCTACACCTTC. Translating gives CAWRAGSGGGGYTF. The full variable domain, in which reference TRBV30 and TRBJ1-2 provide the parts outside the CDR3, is SQTIHQWPATLVQPVGSPLSLECTVEGTSNPNLYWYRQAAGRGLQLLFYSVGIGQISSEVPQNLSASRPQDRQFILSSKKLLLSDSGFYLCAWRAGSGGGGYTFGSGTRLTVV.

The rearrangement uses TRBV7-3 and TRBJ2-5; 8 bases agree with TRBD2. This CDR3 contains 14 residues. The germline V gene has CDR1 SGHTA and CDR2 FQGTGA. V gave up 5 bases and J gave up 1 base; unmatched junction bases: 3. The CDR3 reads CASSQTSAQETQYF. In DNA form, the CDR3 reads TGTGCCAGCAGCCAGACTAGCGCCCAAGAGACCCAGTACTTC.

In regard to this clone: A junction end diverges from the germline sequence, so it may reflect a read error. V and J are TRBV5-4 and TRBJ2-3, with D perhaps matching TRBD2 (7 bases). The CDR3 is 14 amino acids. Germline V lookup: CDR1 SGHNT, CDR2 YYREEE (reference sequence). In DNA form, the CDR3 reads TGTGCCAGCAGCTTCGGCGGGGGCACTGATACGCAGTATTTT. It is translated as CASSFGGGTDTQYF.

CDR3 sequence (DNA): TGTGCCAGCAGTCCGAAGGACAGGGGGGGCACTGAAGCTTTCTTT. It translates to CASSPKDRGGTEAFF. The chain is built from TRBV6-1 and TRBJ1-1; 10 bases fit TRBD1. V shed 5 bases and J 4 bases; nucleotides not matched to a gene: 7. Germline V gene lookup returns CDR1 MNHNS and CDR2 SASEGT. The CDR3 extends over 15 amino acids.

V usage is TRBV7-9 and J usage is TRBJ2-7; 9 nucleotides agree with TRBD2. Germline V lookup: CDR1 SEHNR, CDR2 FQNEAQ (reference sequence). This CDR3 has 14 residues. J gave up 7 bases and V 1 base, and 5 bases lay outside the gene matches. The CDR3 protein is CASSLEAGGSEQYF. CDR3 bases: TGTGCCAGCAGCTTAGAAGCGGGAGGCAGTGAGCAGTACTTC.

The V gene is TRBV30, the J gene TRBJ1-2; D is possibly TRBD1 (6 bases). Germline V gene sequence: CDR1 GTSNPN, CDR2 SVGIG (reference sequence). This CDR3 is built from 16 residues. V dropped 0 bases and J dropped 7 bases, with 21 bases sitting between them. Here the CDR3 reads CAWSVRPTGGGSGYTF. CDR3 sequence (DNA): TGTGCCTGGAGTGTACGCCCGACAGGAGGAGGTAGTGGCTACACCTTC.

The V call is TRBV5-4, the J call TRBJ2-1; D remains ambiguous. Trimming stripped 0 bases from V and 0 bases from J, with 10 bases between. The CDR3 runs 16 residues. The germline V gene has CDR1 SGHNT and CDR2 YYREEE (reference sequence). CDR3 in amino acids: CASSLGDTRSYNEQFF. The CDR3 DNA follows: TGTGCCAGCAGCTTGGGTGACACCCGCTCCTACAATGAGCAGTTCTTC.

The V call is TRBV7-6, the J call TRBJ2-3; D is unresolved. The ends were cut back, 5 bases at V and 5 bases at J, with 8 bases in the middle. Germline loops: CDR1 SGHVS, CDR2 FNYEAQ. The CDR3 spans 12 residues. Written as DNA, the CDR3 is TGTGCCAGCAGCGCTCGGAGAGATACGCAGTATTTT. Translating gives CASSARRDTQYF.

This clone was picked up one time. CDR3 coding DNA: TGTGCCAGCAGCCCTCGGACTAGCGGGTTCACAGATACGCAGTATTTT. Translated, it gives CASSPRTSGFTDTQYF. The V call is TRBV7-9, the J call TRBJ2-3; TRBD2 matches at 11 bases. Germline V lookup: CDR1 SEHNR, CDR2 FQNEAQ (reference sequence). CDR3 length: 16 residues. The ends lost 5 bases at V and 2 bases at J; junction bases unmatched: 6.

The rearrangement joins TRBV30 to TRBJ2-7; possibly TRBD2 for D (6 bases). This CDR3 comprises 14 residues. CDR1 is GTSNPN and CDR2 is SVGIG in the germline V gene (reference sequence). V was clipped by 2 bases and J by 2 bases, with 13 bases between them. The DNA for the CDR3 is TGTGCCTGGAGTATTGGCGGGAATACCTACGAGCAGTACTTC. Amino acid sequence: CAWSIGGNTYEQYF.

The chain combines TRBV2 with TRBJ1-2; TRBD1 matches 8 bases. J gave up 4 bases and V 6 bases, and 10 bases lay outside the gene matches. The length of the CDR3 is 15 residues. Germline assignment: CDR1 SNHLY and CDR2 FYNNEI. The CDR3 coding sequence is TGTGCCAGCAGAGGCGACAGGGGTCGACTCTATGGCTACACCTTC. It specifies CASRGDRGRLYGYTF.

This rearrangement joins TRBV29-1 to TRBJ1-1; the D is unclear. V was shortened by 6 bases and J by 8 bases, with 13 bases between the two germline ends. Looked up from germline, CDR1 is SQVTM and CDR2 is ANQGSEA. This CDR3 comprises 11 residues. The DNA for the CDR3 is TGCAGCGTCCAGACGGAGCCCGAAGCTTTCTTT. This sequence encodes CSVQTEPEAFF. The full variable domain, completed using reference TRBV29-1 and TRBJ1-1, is SAVISQKPSRDICQRGTSLTIQCQVDSQVTMMFWYRQQPGQSLTLIATANQGSEATYESGFVIDKFPISRPNLTFSTLTVSNMSPEDSSIYLCSVQTEPEAFFGQGTRLTVV.